The 20 T cell receptor beta chains given below trace back to one sample, sequenced in a study of T cell repertoires in cytomegalovirus infection. Each CDR3 protein is one row after TCRdb ran MiXCR on the reads. Of approximately 990,000 distinct CDR3 sequences listed, 31% are singletons. Their specific antigens are unknown. Sequenced material: cultured CD8+ T cells from PBMCs, taken from culture after CMV antigen stimulation. The source is a human donor in good health (CMV status not recorded). Some clones in this sample may be carry-over from other donors' samples.

This clonotype was detected only a few times. V and J are TRBV4-1 and TRBJ2-1; the match to TRBD1 covers 9 bases. Germline values: CDR1 MGHRA, CDR2 YSYEKL. The trim removed 5 bases at V and 5 bases at J, leaving 7 bases unmatched. The CDR3 is 15 residues long. CDR3 sequence reads: CASSAPGQGHNEQFF. CDR3 in DNA: TGCGCCAGCAGCGCGCCGGGACAGGGACACAATGAGCAGTTCTTC.

This chain uses TRBV12-3 or TRBV12-4 with TRBJ1-5; tentative D call: TRBD1 (6 bases). The CDR3 runs to 15 residues. V lost 8 bases, J lost 1 base, and 15 bases lay in between. The CDR3 DNA reads as TGTGCCAGCTCGGTAGGGGGGAAAAGCAATCAGCCCCAGCATTTT. Encoded protein: CASSVGGKSNQPQHF.

This clonotype was seen a handful of times. The rearrangement uses TRBV6-4 and TRBJ2-1, with 8 bases aligning to TRBD1. CDR3 size: 18 residues. J was trimmed by 1 base and V by 3 bases; bases with no gene match: 11. CDR1 is MRHNA and CDR2 is SNTAGT in the germline V gene. The CDR3 DNA is TGTGCCAGCAGTGAGGGTCGGACAGGGATGAAATCCTACAATGAGCAGTTCTTC. This translates into CASSEGRTGMKSYNEQFF.

V and J are TRBV27 and TRBJ2-1, with 10 bases identical to TRBD1. The V and J ends lost 5 bases and 1 base, in that order; junction bases with no gene match: 14. Germline V gene data show CDR1 as MNHEY and CDR2 as SMNVEV (reference sequence). The CDR3 extends over 19 amino acids. CDR3 in amino acids: CASSNPGQGWGRSYNEQFF. In DNA form, the CDR3 reads TGTGCCAGCAGTAACCCGGGACAGGGGTGGGGAAGGTCCTACAATGAGCAGTTCTTC.

A word on this clonotype: This may be a read error: a much more frequent sequence differs by one nucleotide. The chain carries TRBV6-8 and TRBJ1-2; 10 bases agree with TRBD1. The CDR3 is 13 residues long. Germline V gene lookup returns CDR1 MNHGY and CDR2 SAAAGT. The junction had 5 bases not matched to a gene; V was cut back by 5 bases and J by 8 bases. The CDR3: CASSRDRGGGYTF. The CDR3 DNA reads as TGTGCCAGCAGTAGGGACAGGGGAGGAGGCTACACCTTC.

In its sample, this clonotype was seen a few times. This chain uses TRBV12-3 or TRBV12-4 with TRBJ2-1; D is undetermined. The V end was cut by 8 bases, the J end by 8 bases, with 13 bases between. CDR3 length: 12 amino acids. The CDR3 nucleotides are TGTGCCAGCGGAACAGTCTGGGATGAGCAGTTCTTC. It specifies CASGTVWDEQFF.

This clonotype was observed a few times. V gene TRBV4-1 combines with J gene TRBJ2-7; a possible D gene is TRBD1 (6 bases). The CDR3 is 14 amino acids. Germline CDR1 and CDR2: MGHRA and YSYEKL. The ends were cut back, 2 bases at V and 1 base at J, with 9 bases in the middle. The CDR3: CASSQPDRSYEQYF. CDR3 coding DNA: TGCGCCAGCAGCCAACCGGACAGATCCTACGAGCAGTACTTC.

This chain uses TRBV5-6 with TRBJ2-5, with D possibly called TRBD1 or TRBD2 (5 bases each). CDR3 size: 16 residues. Germline assignment: CDR1 SGHDT and CDR2 YYEEEE. V lost 5 bases and J 2 bases, leaving 19 bases between the germline ends. The CDR3 is CASRTGTGYAQETQYF. The CDR3 region has the DNA TGTGCCAGCAGGACCGGGACGGGATATGCGCAAGAGACCCAGTACTTC.

This clonotype was counted only a few times. The chain employs TRBV20-1 and TRBJ1-6, with 12 bases matching TRBD1. Germline lookup yields CDR1 DFQATT and CDR2 SNEGSKA (reference sequence). The CDR3 has 16 residues. CDR3 sequence (DNA): TGCAGCTCCACTCCCAGAGGGACAGGGGGCTGGGCACCCCTCCACTTT. It translates to CSSTPRGTGGWAPLHF.

V and J are TRBV4-2 and TRBJ1-2; TRBD1 might be the D (6 bases). The germline V gene encodes CDR1 LGHNA and CDR2 YNFKEQ. This CDR3 has 19 residues. Trimming removed 0 bases from V and 5 bases from J, with 25 bases in between. Here the CDR3 DNA reads TGTGCCAGCAGCCAAGATCATCTAAGGGACTTTCCAGGGGCATATGGCTACACCTTC. Its translation is CASSQDHLRDFPGAYGYTF.

The V call is TRBV5-5, the J call TRBJ1-2; D gene ambiguous. V was clipped by 1 base and J by 6 bases, with 19 bases between them. The CDR3 has 16 residues. Germline lookup yields CDR1 SGHKS and CDR2 YYEKEE (reference sequence). The CDR3 DNA reads as TGTGCCAGCAGCTTGTTAAGGGAGAGTTTTGGAGATGGCTACACCTTC. It codes for CASSLLRESFGDGYTF. The full variable domain, its missing parts supplied by reference TRBV5-5 and TRBJ1-2, is DAGVTQSPTHLIKTRGQQVTLRCSPISGHKSVSWYQQVLGQGPQFIFQYYEKEERGRGNFPDRFSARQFPNYSSELNVNALLLGDSALYLCASSLLRESFGDGYTFGSGTRLTVV.

This clonotype was observed a few times. The chain is built from TRBV7-6 and TRBJ2-5, with 8 bases identical to TRBD1. The CDR3 totals 15 residues. Per germline, CDR1 SGHVS and CDR2 FNYEAQ. Germline trimming cut 5 bases from V and 1 base from J; bases unmatched to any gene: 6. CDR3 in amino acids: CASSPPDRGQETQYF. The CDR3 DNA sequence: TGTGCCAGCAGCCCGCCTGACAGGGGCCAAGAGACCCAGTACTTC.

V and J are TRBV7-9 and TRBJ2-7; possible D gene TRBD1, 6 bases. Germline V gene sequence: CDR1 SEHNR, CDR2 FQNEAQ (reference sequence). The CDR3 consists of 16 residues. With 1 base removed from V and 7 bases from J, the gap between germline ends came to 20 bases. CDR3 in amino acids: CASSLGGGRRKGEQYF. The CDR3 DNA sequence: TGTGCCAGCAGCTTAGGAGGGGGAAGACGTAAGGGAGAGCAGTACTTC.

The chain is built from TRBV28 and TRBJ2-1, with a weak D call TRBD2 (6 bases). This CDR3 spans 15 amino acids. With 2 bases removed from V and 4 bases from J, the gap between germline ends came to 12 bases. CDR1 is MDHEN and CDR2 is SYDVKM in the germline V gene. The CDR3 loop is CASSLPRLGYNEQFF. CDR3 DNA sequence: TGTGCCAGCAGTTTACCCCGACTAGGATACAATGAGCAGTTCTTC.

This clonotype was seen once. The CDR3 region is CASSWGTGINEQFF. The CDR3 nucleotides are TGTGCCAGCAGTTGGGGGACAGGCATCAATGAGCAGTTCTTC. The J gene is TRBJ2-1, the V gene TRBV27; TRBD1 matches at 8 bases. The CDR3 spans 14 residues. V lost 4 bases and J lost 6; bases outside the gene matches: 5. From germline, CDR1 is MNHEY and CDR2 SMNVEV (reference sequence).

With regard to this clonotype: A far larger clone is only one base removed, so a read error is likely. The gene calls are TRBV7-4 and TRBJ2-1; D uncertain. Germline V gives CDR1 SGHVT, CDR2 SQSDAQ. The CDR3 covers 11 residues. This CDR3 is CVSSFNNEQFF. For the CDR3, the DNA is TGTGTCAGCAGCTTCAACAATGAGCAGTTCTTC.

The table lists this clonotype with a few counts. V usage is TRBV28 and J usage is TRBJ2-1, with D tentatively TRBD1 (5 bases). The CDR3 runs 10 residues. With 5 bases removed from V and 10 bases from J, the gap between germline ends came to 6 bases. The germline gives CDR1 MDHEN, CDR2 SYDVKM. The CDR3 spells CASSDREQFF. The CDR3 nucleotides read TGTGCCAGCAGTGACAGAGAGCAGTTCTTC.

The gene calls are TRBV2 and TRBJ1-1, with 7 bases lining up with TRBD1. Germline assignment: CDR1 SNHLY and CDR2 FYNNEI. J was trimmed by 11 bases and V by 8 bases; bases with no gene match: 14. There are 13 residues in the CDR3. CDR3 in amino acids: CASGTGVHLLAFF. CDR3 coding DNA: TGTGCCAGCGGTACAGGGGTACACCTTTTGGCTTTCTTT.

The genes are TRBV5-6 and TRBJ1-2, with TRBD1 matching 9 bases. Germline CDR1 reads SGHDT; CDR2 reads YYEEEE. This CDR3 has 15 amino acids. Trimming cost V 5 bases and J 7 bases; bases outside gene matches: 12. This CDR3 reads CASSSGQGSIFGYTF. In DNA, the CDR3 is TGTGCCAGCAGTTCGGGACAGGGAAGTATTTTTGGCTACACCTTC.

This chain joins TRBV5-1 and TRBJ2-3, with D unresolved. The CDR3 runs 16 residues. V was shortened by 0 bases and J by 5 bases, with 16 bases between the two germline ends. CDR1 is SGHRS, CDR2 YFSETQ, per germline. CDR3 coding DNA: TGCGCCAGCAGCTTGGCCAGTGGGCGCGCAGAAGATACGCAGTATTTT. Its protein product is CASSLASGRAEDTQYF.